The T cell receptor (beta chain) described here comes from a study of shared clonotypes between healthy human individuals. For this clone: Antigen: not known.

The CDR3 loop spans 14 amino acids. The J segment lost 9 bases and the V segment lost 2 bases, leaving 7 bases of the junction unmatched. CDR1 and CDR2 from the germline V gene are KGHSH and LQKENI. Broader study findings: An anticipated effect of sequencing depth on clonotype sharing among donors was recognized. For naive CD4 cells, roughly 5% of clonotypes were shared across a handful of donors.

In the authors' methods: ImmunoSEQ supplied junction-only sequences lacking quality scores, so filtering was different. Profiled with immunoSEQ multiplex PCR; TCRdb holds only in-frame clones, not every one. For V, J and clone size, that table is used; D and trimming come from the DNA. The data contain approximately 2,300,000 clones, 80% to 95% of them singletons. The chain links TRBV18 to TRBJ2-1; TRBD2 aligns across 7 bases. The sample was naive CD4+ T cells from PBMCs. The subset was: CD45RA+ positively selected. This clonotype originated in a man younger than 30 in good health. Some clones in this sample may be carry-over from other donors' samples. CDR3 in amino acids: CASSPAGVLAEQFF. The CDR3 DNA reads TGTGCCAGCTCACCAGCGGGAGTCCTGGCTGAGCAGTTCTTC.